This T cell receptor beta chain was captured by sequencing in a study of PD-1 blockade in classical Hodgkin lymphoma. Overall study context: Nivolumab dosed at 3 mg/kg went to patients intravenously every 2 weeks.

The table came from immunoSEQ multiplex PCR; TCRdb's copy has only in-frame clones and leaves some out. The sample comprises 20,000 to 25,000 clones, around two thirds of which are singletons, and nearly 6% rests with the top ten. Comments on this clone: Its antigen remains unknown.

Study findings and constraints: By C4D1, CD4+ diversity increased significantly, especially in complete responders. Later analyses included only patients treated at least 1 year post-ASCT.

Autologous stem cell transplantation was followed by relapse in every patient, and brentuximab vedotin exposure varied. Sequences were derived from peripheral blood mononuclear cells (PBMCs), sampled at baseline. The receptor comes from a human donor with classical Hodgkin lymphoma.

CDR3 nucleotides: TGTGCCAGCAGTGTAGAGCCGGGACAGGGGATAGTAAAAGAGACCCAGTACTTC. Translated: CASSVEPGQGIVKETQYF. This rearrangement joins TRBV28 to TRBJ2-5; 10 positions agree with TRBD1. The CDR3 totals 18 residues. CDR1 MDHEN and CDR2 SYDVKM come from the germline V gene. V lost 5 bases to trimming and J lost 3 bases; unmatched junction nucleotides: 15. Based on the CDR3 plus reference TRBV28 and TRBJ2-5, the full variable domain is DVKVTQSSRYLVKRTGEKVFLECVQDMDHENMFWYRQDPGLGLRLIYFSYDVKMKEKGDIPEGYSVSREKKERFSLILESASTNQTSMYLCASSVEPGQGIVKETQYFGPGTRLLVL.